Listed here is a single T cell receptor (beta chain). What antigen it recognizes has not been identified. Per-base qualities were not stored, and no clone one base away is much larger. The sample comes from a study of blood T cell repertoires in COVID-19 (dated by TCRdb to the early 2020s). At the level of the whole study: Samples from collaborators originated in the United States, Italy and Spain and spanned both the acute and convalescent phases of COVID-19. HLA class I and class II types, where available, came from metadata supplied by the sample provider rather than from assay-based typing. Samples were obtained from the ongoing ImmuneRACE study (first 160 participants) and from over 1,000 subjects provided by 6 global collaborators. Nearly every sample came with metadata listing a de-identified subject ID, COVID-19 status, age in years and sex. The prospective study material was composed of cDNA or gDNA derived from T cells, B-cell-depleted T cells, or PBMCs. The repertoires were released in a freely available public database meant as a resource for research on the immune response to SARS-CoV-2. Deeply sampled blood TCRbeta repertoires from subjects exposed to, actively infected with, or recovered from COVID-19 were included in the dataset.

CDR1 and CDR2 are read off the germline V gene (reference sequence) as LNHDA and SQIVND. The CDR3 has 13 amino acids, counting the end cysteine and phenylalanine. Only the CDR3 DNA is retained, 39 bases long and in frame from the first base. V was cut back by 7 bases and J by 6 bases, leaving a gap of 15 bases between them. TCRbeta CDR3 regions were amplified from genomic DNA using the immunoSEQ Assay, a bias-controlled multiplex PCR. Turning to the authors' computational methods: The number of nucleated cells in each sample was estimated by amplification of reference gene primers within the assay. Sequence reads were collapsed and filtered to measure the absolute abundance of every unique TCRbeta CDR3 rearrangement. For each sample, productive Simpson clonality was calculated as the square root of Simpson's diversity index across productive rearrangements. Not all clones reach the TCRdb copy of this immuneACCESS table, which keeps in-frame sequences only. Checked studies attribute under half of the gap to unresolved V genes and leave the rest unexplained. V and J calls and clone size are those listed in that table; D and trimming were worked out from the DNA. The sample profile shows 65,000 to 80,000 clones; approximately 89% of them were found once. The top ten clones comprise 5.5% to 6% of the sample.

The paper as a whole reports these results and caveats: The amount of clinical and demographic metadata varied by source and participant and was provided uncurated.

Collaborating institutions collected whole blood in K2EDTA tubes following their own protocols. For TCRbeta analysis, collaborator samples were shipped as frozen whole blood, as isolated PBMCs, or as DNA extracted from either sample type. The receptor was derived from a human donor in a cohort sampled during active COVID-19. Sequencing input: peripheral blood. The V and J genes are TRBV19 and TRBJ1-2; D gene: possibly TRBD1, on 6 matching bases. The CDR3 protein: CASTTRGRDGYTF. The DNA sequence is TGTGCCAGTACTACGCGGGGGCGCGATGGCTACACCTTC.